This T cell receptor (beta chain) was captured by sequencing in a study of blood T cell repertoires in COVID-19. The wider study: Collection of acute and convalescent COVID-19 samples took place in the United States, Italy and Spain. Sources were T cells, B-cell-depleted T cells, or PBMCs; the material itself was cDNA or gDNA.

Germline CDR1 SGHDN, CDR2 FVKESK. V lost 4 bases to trimming and J lost 1 base, with 13 bases between them. CDR3 size: 16 residues. In the original analysis: Nucleated cell number was recorded as an estimate derived from reference gene primer amplification. The assay was immunoSEQ multiplex PCR, and TCRdb's table has in-frame clones only and misses some. V and J calls and clone size are as listed in that table; D and trimming were resolved from the DNA. This table has approximately 50,000 clones, around 87% appearing once. The source is a human donor in a cohort sampled during active COVID-19. The sequencing input was peripheral blood. The chain is built from TRBV14 and TRBJ2-2; possible D gene TRBD2, 5 bases. CDR3 DNA sequence: TGTGCCAGCAGCCCAGCGACTAACTGGAACACCGGGGAGCTGTTTTTT. This encodes CASSPATNWNTGELFF.